This TCR beta chain emerged from a study of T cell repertoires in cytomegalovirus infection. Study at large: CMV epitopes used comprised recently identified HLA-C-restricted ones and well-studied HLA-B-restricted ones. From public TCR beta signatures came an indication of both CMV infection and matching HLA type.

The CDR3 covers 12 residues. The V end lost 5 bases, the J end lost 6 bases, and 9 bases lay between the germline ends. In germline, CDR1 is SEHNR, CDR2 FQNEAQ (reference sequence). Broader study findings: HLA-C-restricted CMV clonotypes gave the most frequent clonotype in two of eight donors. Cumulative public TCR beta family frequency identified CMV carriers with the relevant HLA.

As regards this clonotype: Its antigen is not known.

TCRdb analysed the reads with MiXCR anew, one entry per CDR3 protein. The repertoire consists of some 560,000 distinct CDR3 sequences, with 40% occurring once and the leading ten covering 40% to 60%. Sequenced here: cultured PBMCs, sampled from culture after CMV antigen stimulation. V usage is TRBV7-9 and J usage is TRBJ2-3; D not resolved. The clonotype originates from a human donor in good health (CMV status not recorded). Some clones in this sample may be carry-over from other donors' samples. As DNA, the CDR3 is TGTGCCAGCAGCCATACGAGGGATACGCAGTATTTT. It translates to CASSHTRDTQYF.